A selection of T cell receptor beta chains follows, all from one sample in a study of blood T cell repertoires in COVID-19. Measured with immunoSEQ multiplex PCR; TCRdb has only the in-frame clones, and not every one. The sample lists 95,000 to 110,000 clones, over 75% occurring once. Sequencing input: peripheral blood. These receptors were collected from a human donor in a cohort sampled during active or convalescent COVID-19. Each CDR3 is given with its conserved first and last residue. The D gene is left open where the match is weak. Clone size is shown for a subset of rows, as once, few, many or a class of expanded clone.

J,size,V,length,D,CDR3,DNA
TRBJ1-6,.,TRBV2,15,.,CASRRQPGDNSPLHF,TGTGCCAGCAGAAGACAGCCGGGGGATAATTCACCCCTCCACTTT
TRBJ2-5,once,TRBV15,13,TRBD2,CATGEGRTETQYF,TGTGCCACCGGGGAGGGGCGGACAGAGACCCAGTACTTC
TRBJ2-3,.,TRBV6-6,13,.,CASVTTAGATQYF,TGTGCCAGCGTTACCACAGCTGGGGCTACGCAGTATTTT
TRBJ1-3,.,TRBV7-9,13,.,CASSFYSGNTIYF,TGTGCCAGCAGCTTTTATTCTGGAAACACCATATATTTT
TRBJ1-1,.,TRBV7-3,13,.,CASSFFRNTEAFF,TGTGCCAGCAGCTTTTTTAGGAACACTGAAGCTTTCTTT
TRBJ2-7,.,TRBV29-1,14,TRBD2,CSVPVAGDSYEQYF,TGCAGCGTTCCGGTAGCGGGCGACTCCTACGAGCAGTACTTC
TRBJ2-1,once,TRBV11-2,18,TRBD2,CASSLDPTSGGPRNEQFF,TGTGCCAGCAGCTTAGATCCGACTAGCGGGGGCCCCAGGAATGAGCAGTTCTTC
TRBJ2-3,.,TRBV5-1,15,.,CASRRTVPTTDTQYF,TGCGCCAGCCGAAGAACGGTCCCTACCACAGATACGCAGTATTTT
TRBJ1-1,.,TRBV7-8,13,.,CASSSNRNTEAFF,TGTGCCAGCAGCTCAAACAGGAACACTGAAGCTTTCTTT
TRBJ1-5,.,TRBV6-6,14,.,CASSHPGLNQPQHF,TGTGCCAGCAGTCACCCGGGACTGAATCAGCCCCAGCATTTT
TRBJ1-1,.,TRBV18,15,.,CASSPLRGANTEAFF,TGTGCCAGCTCACCACTTAGGGGTGCGAACACTGAAGCTTTCTTT
TRBJ1-6,.,TRBV6-6,15,.,CASSYSEGVGSPLHF,TGTGCCAGCAGTTACTCGGAGGGAGTAGGTTCACCCCTCCACTTT
TRBJ1-1,once,TRBV19,15,.,CASSTHGQGRTEAFF,TGTGCCAGTAGTACACATGGGCAGGGGCGAACTGAAGCTTTCTTT
TRBJ2-5,.,TRBV5-1,19,TRBD2,CASSKYSVAGELKLETQYF,TGCGCCAGCAGCAAATATTCAGTAGCGGGGGAGCTAAAACTAGAGACCCAGTACTTC
TRBJ1-2,once,TRBV6-2/TRBV6-3,14,TRBD1,CASSYSTGSFGYTF,TGTGCCAGCAGTTACTCGACAGGGAGCTTTGGCTACACCTTC
TRBJ2-1,.,TRBV7-8,17,TRBD1,CASSSGGQGWLANEQFF,TGTGCCAGCAGCTCGGGGGGACAGGGCTGGTTGGCCAATGAGCAGTTCTTC
TRBJ2-7,.,TRBV7-3,15,.,CASSLSRGGGYEQYF,TGTGCCAGCAGCTTGTCCCGTGGTGGAGGCTACGAGCAGTACTTC
TRBJ2-1,once,TRBV6-6,16,TRBD2,CASRRPGLAGYNEQFF,TGTGCCAGCAGACGCCCAGGACTAGCGGGCTACAATGAGCAGTTCTTC
TRBJ2-2,.,TRBV6-5,14,.,CASRATANTGELFF,TGTGCCAGCAGAGCTACAGCCAACACCGGGGAGCTGTTTTTT
TRBJ1-1,once,TRBV5-5,15,.,CASSFDHRGRTEAFF,TGTGCCAGCAGCTTTGACCATAGGGGCCGTACTGAAGCTTTCTTT
TRBJ2-7,.,TRBV19,13,.,CASSIGTPYEQYF,TGTGCCAGTAGTATCGGGACACCCTACGAGCAGTACTTC
TRBJ2-3,.,TRBV7-2,16,TRBD2,CASSLGLAGGEDTQYF,TGTGCCAGCAGCTTAGGGCTAGCGGGGGGAGAAGATACGCAGTATTTT
TRBJ2-3,.,TRBV5-1,14,.,CASSLGAPPDTQYF,TGCGCCAGCAGCTTGGGGGCCCCCCCAGATACGCAGTATTTT
TRBJ2-5,.,TRBV29-1,12,.,CSVNRDKETQYF,TGCAGCGTTAACCGGGATAAAGAGACCCAGTACTTC
TRBJ2-4,.,TRBV29-1,14,.,CSVEDLGRGNIQYF,TGCAGCGTTGAAGACCTGGGTCGCGGCAACATTCAGTACTTC
TRBJ2-2,.,TRBV5-1,17,TRBD2,CASSFVGGTANTGELFF,TGCGCCAGCAGCTTTGTGGGGGGGACTGCGAACACCGGGGAGCTGTTTTTT
TRBJ2-7,.,TRBV14,14,TRBD1,CASGRTGIGYEQYF,TGTGCCAGCGGACGGACAGGGATTGGGTACGAGCAGTACTTC
TRBJ2-2,.,TRBV5-5,15,.,CASSFEARNTGELFF,TGTGCCAGCAGCTTTGAGGCTCGGAACACCGGGGAGCTGTTTTTT
TRBJ2-2,once,TRBV7-2,13,.,CASSLALMGELFF,TGTGCCAGCAGCTTAGCCCTAATGGGGGAGCTGTTTTTT
TRBJ2-5,.,TRBV5-1,12,.,CASSLVEKTQYF,TGCGCCAGCAGCTTGGTGGAGAAGACCCAGTACTTC
TRBJ1-1,.,TRBV12-5,12,TRBD1,CATPHRGREAFF,TGTGCTACCCCCCACAGGGGGCGGGAAGCTTTCTTT
TRBJ2-1,.,TRBV12-5,15,.,CASGSARGESHEQFF,TGTGCTAGTGGTTCGGCAAGGGGTGAGAGCCATGAGCAGTTCTTC
TRBJ2-1,.,TRBV6-5,15,.,CATKGVEKAYNEQFF,TGTGCCACAAAGGGGGTGGAGAAGGCCTACAATGAGCAGTTCTTC
TRBJ2-2,.,TRBV7-2,18,TRBD2,CASSPRQRGGPGTGELFF,TGTGCCAGCAGCCCGCGCCAACGGGGGGGCCCTGGCACCGGGGAGCTGTTTTTT
TRBJ1-1,.,TRBV2,13,.,CASSVYMNTEAFF,TGTGCCAGCAGTGTATACATGAACACTGAAGCTTTCTTT
TRBJ1-1,.,TRBV28,14,.,CASSSSGTKGTAFF,TGTGCCAGCAGTTCGTCCGGGACAAAGGGAACGGCTTTCTTT
TRBJ1-6,.,TRBV19,15,.,CASKATVNYNSPLHF,TGTGCCAGTAAGGCGACAGTAAACTATAATTCACCCCTCCACTTT
TRBJ1-2,.,TRBV2,16,TRBD1,CASSEATGQRPNGYTF,TGTGCCAGCAGTGAAGCGACGGGACAGCGACCAAATGGCTACACCTTC
TRBJ2-2,once,TRBV13,17,.,CASRKARGRGNTGELFF,TGTGCCAGCAGAAAAGCCAGGGGCAGGGGAAACACCGGGGAGCTGTTTTTT
TRBJ1-2,many,TRBV7-9,13,TRBD1,CASSPHRGYGYTF,TGTGCCAGCAGCCCGCACAGGGGCTATGGCTACACCTTC
TRBJ2-7,few,TRBV24-1,15,TRBD2,CATSDRSSGGFEQYF,TGTGCCACCAGTGACCGCAGTAGCGGGGGGTTCGAGCAGTACTTC
TRBJ2-3,.,TRBV7-2,15,TRBD2,CASSFGSGYTDTQYF,TGTGCCAGCAGCTTTGGTAGCGGGTATACAGATACGCAGTATTTT
TRBJ1-2,.,TRBV5-1,17,TRBD1,CASSFSSVGQGAIGYTF,TGCGCCAGCAGCTTCTCCTCGGTGGGACAGGGGGCTATTGGCTACACCTTC
TRBJ1-4,.,TRBV19,15,.,CASSSQGSTNEKLFF,TGTGCCAGTAGTTCACAGGGCTCAACTAATGAAAAACTGTTTTTT
TRBJ2-3,.,TRBV3-1/TRBV3-2,18,TRBD2,CASSQDRISGGTTDTQYF,TGTGCCAGCAGCCAAGATCGAATTAGCGGGGGAACCACAGATACGCAGTATTTT
TRBJ1-2,.,TRBV9,12,TRBD1,CASSKGASGYTF,TGTGCCAGCAGCAAGGGGGCAAGTGGCTACACCTTC
TRBJ2-1,.,TRBV6-2/TRBV6-3,17,TRBD2,CASSYVLAGGQYNEQFF,TGTGCCAGCAGTTACGTACTAGCGGGGGGGCAATACAATGAGCAGTTCTTC
TRBJ2-2,.,TRBV3-1/TRBV3-2,17,TRBD2,CASSRQTGTSGGGELFF,TGTGCCAGCAGCCGGCAAACCGGGACTAGCGGGGGCGGGGAGCTGTTTTTT
TRBJ1-6,.,TRBV12-3/TRBV12-4,13,.,CASSLRGDSPLHF,TGTGCCAGCAGTCTCAGGGGTGATTCACCCCTCCACTTT
TRBJ1-1,.,TRBV19,14,TRBD1,CASDMGDRYTEAFF,TGTGCCAGTGATATGGGGGACAGATACACTGAAGCTTTCTTT
TRBJ1-2,.,TRBV9,13,.,CASSVGLAYGYTF,TGTGCCAGCAGCGTAGGACTTGCCTATGGCTACACCTTC
TRBJ2-7,.,TRBV5-4,15,TRBD2,CASSLGLAETYEQYF,TGTGCCAGCAGCTTGGGACTAGCGGAAACCTACGAGCAGTACTTC
TRBJ2-1,.,TRBV18,16,TRBD2,CASSPSPGGSYNEQFF,TGTGCCAGCTCACCATCTCCGGGGGGAAGTTACAATGAGCAGTTCTTC
TRBJ2-1,few,TRBV11-3,14,TRBD2,CASTLAGGINEQFF,TGTGCCAGCACCTTAGCGGGGGGGATAAATGAGCAGTTCTTC
TRBJ1-1,.,TRBV19,14,TRBD1,CASSVDRVNTEAFF,TGTGCCAGTAGTGTCGACAGGGTTAACACTGAAGCTTTCTTT